This TCR beta chain originates from a study of vaccination and CD4 T cells after COVID-19. Study as a whole: Overlapping peptides of the spike proteins of SARS-CoV-2, HCoV-NL63, HCoV-OC43 and HCoV-229E were used for cell stimulation.

Stated treatment: roughly nine-day PBMC culture with coronavirus spike peptide pools or control peptides (ViraFEST assay). TCR sequencing followed the expansion of antigen-specific T cells with peptide pools in ViraFEST. At the Johns Hopkins FTIC core, DNA taken from cultured CD4+ T cells was sequenced by way of the Oncomine TCR Beta short-read assay. Each CDR3 protein gets one entry after TCRdb re-called the PCR reads with MiXCR. The sample contains 15,000 to 25,000 distinct CDR3 sequences, 45% to 70% of which appear only once. CDR3 length: 16 residues. Germline V gives CDR1 SGHDN, CDR2 FVKESK. Trimming cost V 2 bases and J 3 bases, with 16 bases left between them. Turning to this clonotype: The antigen remains unidentified.

Sequences were obtained from CD4+ T cells from blood, cultured in vitro. This sequence joins TRBV14 and TRBJ1-2; D remains unclear. This sequence was found in a human donor who had recovered from COVID-19. The CDR3 sequence: CASSQTWGGYDYGYTF. The CDR3 bases are TGTGCCAGCAGCCAAACGTGGGGAGGGTATGACTATGGCTACACCTTC.